This entry features one T cell receptor beta chain sequence. Antigen specificity is unknown. The sample comes from a study of T cells in localized non-small cell lung cancer. Study-wide findings and caveats: Appearing in adjacent lung were a median about 50 of the top 100 tumor clones.

The protocol was immunoSEQ multiplex PCR, while the TCRdb copy is restricted to in-frame clones and leaves out a portion. The data hold 60,000 to 65,000 clones, with roughly 88% observed a single time. Here the sequenced sample was peripheral blood, taken before any cancer treatment. The origin of this receptor is a woman aged 40-69 years with stage I lung adenocarcinoma.

The CDR3 loop is CASRPSGRAERDEQYF. DNA for the CDR3: TGTGCCAGCAGACCTAGCGGGAGGGCCGAAAGAGACGAGCAGTACTTC. The rearrangement links TRBV28 to TRBJ2-7, with 12 bases lining up with TRBD2. V lost 6 bases to trimming and J lost 5 bases; unmatched junction nucleotides: 11. The CDR3 is 16 residues long. Germline loops: CDR1 MDHEN, CDR2 SYDVKM. Drawing the rest from reference TRBV28 and TRBJ2-7, the complete variable domain is DVKVTQSSRYLVKRTGEKVFLECVQDMDHENMFWYRQDPGLGLRLIYFSYDVKMKEKGDIPEGYSVSREKKERFSLILESASTNQTSMYLCASRPSGRAERDEQYFGPGTRLTVT.